This T cell receptor beta chain was observed in a study of blood T cell repertoires in COVID-19. Study context: Spain, Italy and the United States supplied samples that represented acute and convalescent COVID-19. From T cells, B-cell-depleted T cells, or PBMCs came the material, which was cDNA or gDNA.

Those enrolled, adults aged roughly 18 to 90 years, came from under 25 US areas. Assignments of participants to cohorts depended upon their own reported clinical history. Assay used: immunoSEQ multiplex PCR; TCRdb lists only in-frame clones, some missing. This sample carries more than 200,000 clones, 87% of them seen once, and the ten largest clones take about 6.3%. V was shortened by 1 base and J by 4 bases, with 12 bases between the two germline ends. Germline lookup yields CDR1 SEHNR and CDR2 FQNEAQ (reference sequence). This CDR3 has 15 residues. This clonotype originated in a woman aged 30 to 39 with acute COVID-19. Sequencing was carried out using PBMCs or T cells enriched from blood (not recorded which). The genes are TRBV7-9 and TRBJ2-3, with D possibly being TRBD1 (6 bases). CDR3 nucleotides: TGTGCCAGCAGCTTAGTTCAGGGGATCCCAGATACGCAGTATTTT. This gives the protein CASSLVQGIPDTQYF.